This T cell receptor beta chain was recorded in a study of beta chain features in type 1 diabetes. About the research overall: Healthy donors and patients had similar age, gender and cell yields.

The study reverse transcribed the entire isolated RNA, so it sequenced expressed TCRB transcripts. Profiled with immunoSEQ multiplex PCR; TCRdb holds only in-frame clones, not every one. The sample includes around 710,000 clones, 12% seen only once; the top ten take around 0.12%. CDR1 is SEHNR and CDR2 is FQNEAQ in the germline V gene (reference sequence). This CDR3 comprises 15 residues. V lost 7 bases and J lost 4, with 19 bases in between. Of note for this clone: What it binds is unknown.

General study results and limits: Junctions at VDJ sites from type 1 diabetes patients had fewer insertions and more deletions. Sequencing from cDNA could over-represent high-TCR-expressing cells. In every one of the four CD4+ subsets, TCRB CDR3s were moderately but significantly shorter in Type 1 diabetes patients.

The chain links TRBV7-9 to TRBJ2-5; the D gene is possibly TRBD1 (5 bases). Sequences were obtained from naive CD4+ T cells from blood. This receptor was identified in a man aged 25 to 40 with type 1 diabetes. The CDR3 nucleotides read TGTGCCAGCACCCAGCAGGGTTTGGGTGGAGAGACCCAGTACTTC. Translated, it gives CASTQQGLGGETQYF. Based on the CDR3 plus reference TRBV7-9 and TRBJ2-5, the full variable domain is DTGVSQNPRHKITKRGQNVTFRCDPISEHNRLYWYRQTLGQGPEFLTYFQNEAQLEKSRLLSDRFSAERPKGSFSTLEIQRTEQGDSAMYLCASTQQGLGGETQYFGPGTRLLVL.